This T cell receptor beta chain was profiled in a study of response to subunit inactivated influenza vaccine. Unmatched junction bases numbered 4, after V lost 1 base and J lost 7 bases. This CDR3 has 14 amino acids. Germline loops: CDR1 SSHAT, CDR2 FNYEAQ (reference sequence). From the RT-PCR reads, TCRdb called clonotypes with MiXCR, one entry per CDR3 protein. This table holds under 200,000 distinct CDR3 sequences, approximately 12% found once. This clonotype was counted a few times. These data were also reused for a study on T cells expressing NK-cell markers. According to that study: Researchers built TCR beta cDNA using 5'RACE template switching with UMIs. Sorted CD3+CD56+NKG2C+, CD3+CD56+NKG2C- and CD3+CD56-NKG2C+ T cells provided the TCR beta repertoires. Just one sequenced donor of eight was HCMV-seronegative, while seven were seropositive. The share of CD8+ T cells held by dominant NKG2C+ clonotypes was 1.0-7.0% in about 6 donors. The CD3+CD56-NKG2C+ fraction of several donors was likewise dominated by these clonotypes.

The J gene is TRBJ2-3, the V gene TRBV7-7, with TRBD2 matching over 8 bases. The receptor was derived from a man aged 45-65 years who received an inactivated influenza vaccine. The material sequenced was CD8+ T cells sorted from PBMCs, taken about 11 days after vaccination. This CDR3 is CASSLGAGGYTQYF. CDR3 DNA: TGTGCCAGCAGCTTAGGGGCGGGAGGTTATACGCAGTATTTT. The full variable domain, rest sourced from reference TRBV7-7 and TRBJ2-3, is GAGVSQSPRYKVTKRGQDVTLRCDPISSHATLYWYQQALGQGPEFLTYFNYEAQPDKSGLPSDRFSAERPEGSISTLTIQRTEQRDSAMYRCASSLGAGGYTQYFGPGTRLTVL.